A selection of T cell receptor beta chains follows, all from one sample in a study of blood T cell repertoires in COVID-19. Produced via immunoSEQ multiplex PCR; TCRdb's table is partial and in-frame only. The table lists some 54,000 clones, approximately 89% of them singletons. The sample taken for sequencing was peripheral blood. All receptors derive from a man older than 75 with active or convalescent COVID-19. Each CDR3 is given with its conserved first and last residue. D genes are given only for firm matches. For some rows the clone size is stated as once, few or many, or as a class when expanded; others skip it.

size: once; J: TRBJ2-7; D: -; V: TRBV5-1; CDR3: CASSFSGADEQYF; DNA: TGCGCCAGCAGCTTTTCTGGGGCCGACGAGCAGTACTTC
size: -; J: TRBJ1-1; D: -; V: TRBV3-1/TRBV3-2; CDR3: CASSQARAEAFF; DNA: TGTGCCAGCAGCCAAGCTCGGGCTGAAGCTTTCTTT
size: -; J: TRBJ1-2; D: TRBD1; V: TRBV4-3; CDR3: CASRRTGGNYGYTF; DNA: TGCGCCAGCAGGCGGACAGGGGGGAACTATGGCTACACCTTC
size: -; J: TRBJ2-5; D: TRBD1; V: TRBV5-6; CDR3: CASSLAVVQGMVQYF; DNA: TGTGCCAGCAGCTTGGCCGTAGTACAGGGGATGGTCCAGTACTTC
size: -; J: TRBJ2-1; D: -; V: TRBV29-1; CDR3: CSAQSTGSHNEQFF; DNA: TGCAGCGCTCAAAGTACAGGGAGTCACAATGAGCAGTTCTTC
size: -; J: TRBJ1-1; D: -; V: TRBV12-3/TRBV12-4; CDR3: CASSLVLNTEAFF; DNA: TGTGCCAGCAGTCTCGTTCTGAACACTGAAGCTTTCTTT
size: -; J: TRBJ1-2; D: -; V: TRBV7-2; CDR3: CASSLVGFNYGYTF; DNA: TGTGCCAGCAGCTTAGTCGGGTTTAACTATGGCTACACCTTC
size: few; J: TRBJ2-7; D: TRBD2; V: TRBV15; CDR3: CATSRDSSGVREQYF; DNA: TGTGCCACCAGCAGAGATAGTAGCGGGGTACGCGAGCAGTACTTC
size: -; J: TRBJ1-5; D: -; V: TRBV6-5; CDR3: CASSSPPGQHF; DNA: TGTGCCAGCAGTAGCCCGCCGGGCCAGCATTTT
size: -; J: TRBJ1-2; D: -; V: TRBV28; CDR3: CASKSGRYGYTF; DNA: TGTGCCAGCAAGTCAGGTCGGTATGGCTACACCTTC
size: -; J: TRBJ2-7; D: -; V: TRBV2; CDR3: CASRDVVAGPYEQYF; DNA: TGTGCCAGCAGGGACGTTGTTGCAGGGCCCTACGAGCAGTACTTC
size: -; J: TRBJ2-7; D: TRBD2; V: TRBV27; CDR3: CASSLQLAVSYEQYF; DNA: TGTGCCAGCAGTTTACAACTAGCGGTGTCCTACGAGCAGTACTTC
size: -; J: TRBJ2-5; D: TRBD1; V: TRBV19; CDR3: CATRGRGLLEQETQYF; DNA: TGTGCTACCCGGGGCAGGGGGCTTTTAGAGCAAGAGACCCAGTACTTC
size: once; J: TRBJ1-2; D: -; V: TRBV12-3/TRBV12-4; CDR3: CASSPVTGEGYTF; DNA: TGTGCCAGCAGTCCCGTTACGGGGGAGGGCTACACCTTC
size: -; J: TRBJ2-7; D: -; V: TRBV6-5; CDR3: CASALRLGALEQYF; DNA: TGTGCCAGCGCTTTAAGGCTGGGGGCCCTCGAGCAGTACTTC
size: -; J: TRBJ2-5; D: TRBD2; V: TRBV19; CDR3: CASSMRAGGPIETQYF; DNA: TGTGCCAGTAGTATGAGAGCGGGGGGGCCGATAGAGACCCAGTACTTC
size: -; J: TRBJ2-5; D: TRBD2; V: TRBV3-1/TRBV3-2; CDR3: CASSLGVAGEETQYF; DNA: TGTGCCAGCAGCCTCGGGGTAGCGGGGGAAGAGACCCAGTACTTC
size: -; J: TRBJ2-2; D: TRBD1; V: TRBV19; CDR3: CASKTRTGGNTGELFF; DNA: TGTGCCAGTAAGACACGGACAGGGGGCAACACCGGGGAGCTGTTTTTT
size: -; J: TRBJ2-3; D: TRBD1; V: TRBV19; CDR3: CASSPGTGWDTQYF; DNA: TGTGCCAGTAGTCCCGGGACAGGGTGGGATACGCAGTATTTT
size: -; J: TRBJ1-3; D: -; V: TRBV6-5; CDR3: CASRLQAGGNTIYF; DNA: TGTGCCAGCAGATTACAGGCGGGGGGAAACACCATATATTTT
size: -; J: TRBJ1-4; D: TRBD1; V: TRBV29-1; CDR3: CSVGTGGNEKLFF; DNA: TGCAGCGTCGGGACAGGGGGTAATGAAAAACTGTTTTTT
size: -; J: TRBJ1-1; D: TRBD1; V: TRBV19; CDR3: CASSILSTGGSTEAFF; DNA: TGTGCCAGTAGTATCCTGTCGACAGGGGGCAGCACTGAAGCTTTCTTT
size: -; J: TRBJ2-2; D: TRBD1; V: TRBV5-1; CDR3: CASKRTGPANTGELFF; DNA: TGCGCCAGCAAGAGGACAGGGCCCGCGAACACCGGGGAGCTGTTTTTT
size: -; J: TRBJ1-3; D: TRBD1; V: TRBV5-1; CDR3: CASSSRTGPGNTIYF; DNA: TGCGCCAGCAGCTCGCGGACAGGGCCTGGAAACACCATATATTTT
size: -; J: TRBJ2-2; D: -; V: TRBV5-1; CDR3: CASSPGDTGELFF; DNA: TGCGCCAGCAGTCCCGGGGACACCGGGGAGCTGTTTTTT
size: once; J: TRBJ2-2; D: TRBD1; V: TRBV28; CDR3: CASRIQGASLGGELFF; DNA: TGTGCCAGCAGAATACAGGGGGCGAGTCTTGGCGGGGAGCTGTTTTTT
size: -; J: TRBJ2-7; D: TRBD1; V: TRBV6-2/TRBV6-3; CDR3: CASSQNRDRSEQYF; DNA: TGTGCCAGCAGTCAAAACCGGGACAGGAGCGAGCAGTACTTC
size: -; J: TRBJ2-3; D: TRBD2; V: TRBV10-2; CDR3: CASRVSGGDIETQYF; DNA: TGCGCCAGCAGGGTTAGCGGGGGGGACATTGAGACGCAGTATTTT
size: -; J: TRBJ2-5; D: TRBD2; V: TRBV19; CDR3: CASSIPAGGQETQYF; DNA: TGTGCCAGTAGTATCCCGGCGGGGGGACAAGAGACCCAGTACTTC
size: -; J: TRBJ1-2; D: -; V: TRBV19; CDR3: CASSPRGDSYGYTF; DNA: TGTGCCAGTAGTCCGCGGGGAGACAGCTATGGCTACACCTTC
size: -; J: TRBJ1-2; D: -; V: TRBV5-1; CDR3: CASRPAGGDGYTF; DNA: TGCGCCAGCAGGCCCGCGGGGGGAGATGGCTACACCTTC
size: -; J: TRBJ1-2; D: -; V: TRBV24-1; CDR3: CATSDTGRGGYTF; DNA: TGTGCCACCAGTGATACCGGCAGGGGCGGCTACACCTTC
size: -; J: TRBJ1-5; D: -; V: TRBV30; CDR3: CAWSAWAGGGYSNQPQHF; DNA: TGTGCCTGGAGTGCTTGGGCAGGAGGTGGGTATAGCAATCAGCCCCAGCATTTT
size: -; J: TRBJ1-2; D: TRBD1; V: TRBV5-1; CDR3: CASSLAATGNGYTF; DNA: TGCGCCAGCAGCTTGGCCGCGACAGGGAATGGCTACACCTTC
size: once; J: TRBJ2-5; D: TRBD1; V: TRBV30; CDR3: CAWNEGQVQETQYF; DNA: TGTGCCTGGAATGAGGGACAGGTTCAAGAGACCCAGTACTTC
size: -; J: TRBJ1-5; D: -; V: TRBV19; CDR3: CASSMSSNQPQHF; DNA: TGTGCCAGTAGTATGAGTAGCAATCAGCCCCAGCATTTT
size: -; J: TRBJ1-2; D: -; V: TRBV6-5; CDR3: CASSYSRLEGYGYTF; DNA: TGTGCCAGCAGTTACTCGAGGCTGGAGGGCTATGGCTACACCTTC
size: -; J: TRBJ2-7; D: -; V: TRBV28; CDR3: CASSTPADRSDEQYF; DNA: TGTGCCAGCAGTACTCCCGCCGACAGGTCTGACGAGCAGTACTTC
size: -; J: TRBJ1-5; D: TRBD1; V: TRBV19; CDR3: CASRGQAGEILSNQPQHF; DNA: TGTGCCAGTAGGGGACAGGCTGGGGAAATTCTTAGCAATCAGCCCCAGCATTTT
size: -; J: TRBJ1-1; D: -; V: TRBV3-1/TRBV3-2; CDR3: CASSQDTGRAIMNTEAFF; DNA: TGTGCCAGCAGCCAAGATACAGGGCGCGCCATTATGAACACTGAAGCTTTCTTT
size: once; J: TRBJ2-1; D: TRBD2; V: TRBV20-1; CDR3: CSASIPSGRVQWGEQFF; DNA: TGCAGTGCTAGTATCCCTAGCGGGAGGGTGCAATGGGGTGAGCAGTTCTTC
size: -; J: TRBJ2-3; D: TRBD1; V: TRBV9; CDR3: CASSATTGTGGPDTQYF; DNA: TGTGCCAGCAGCGCTACTACCGGGACAGGGGGCCCAGATACGCAGTATTTT
size: -; J: TRBJ1-1; D: -; V: TRBV3-1/TRBV3-2; CDR3: CASSHVTTNTEAFF; DNA: TGTGCCAGCAGCCACGTTACAACGAACACTGAAGCTTTCTTT
size: -; J: TRBJ1-2; D: -; V: TRBV5-6; CDR3: CASSPGTTYGYTF; DNA: TGTGCCAGCAGCCCCGGGACAACCTATGGCTACACCTTC
size: -; J: TRBJ2-3; D: TRBD2; V: TRBV4-1; CDR3: CASSQDGDYTDTQYF; DNA: TGCGCCAGCAGCCAAGACGGGGACTACACAGATACGCAGTATTTT
size: -; J: TRBJ1-1; D: TRBD1; V: TRBV11-2; CDR3: CASSPVTGGPTEAFF; DNA: TGTGCCAGCAGCCCCGTGACAGGGGGTCCGACTGAAGCTTTCTTT